This TCR beta chain comes out of a study of chemoradiotherapy in HPV16-positive cancers. Study-wide results and limits: During treatment, candidate HPV-specific clones and E7-related motifs expanded in tumor. Functional assays defining HPV-specific T cells used only a couple of HPV16-positive patients. In HPV16-positive patients, HPV-responsive T-cell expansion tracked better recurrence-free survival.

A note on this clone: The antigen is unknown.

The CDR3 loop spans 14 amino acids. Trimming stripped 5 bases from V and 3 bases from J, with 13 bases between. Looked up from germline, CDR1 is WSHSY and CDR2 is SAAADI. The table came from immunoSEQ multiplex PCR; TCRdb's copy has only in-frame clones and leaves some out. The profile shows roughly 19,000 clones, 75% to 90% of them singletons. V gene TRBV10-2 combines with J gene TRBJ1-1; D call uncertain. The sequence came from a human donor with HPV-associated anogenital cancer. Sequencing was performed on blood, taken from a patient who underwent chemoradiotherapy. CDR3 DNA: TGCGCCAGCAGTTTTTCCTCGGAGGACACTGAAGCTTTCTTT. Amino acid sequence: CASSFSSEDTEAFF.